Following are 18 T cell receptor beta chains from one sample sequenced in a study of cytomegalovirus exposure and HLA in healthy donors. Primers included in the PCR were 60 Vbeta and 13 Jbeta primers. Sequencing used immunoSEQ multiplex PCR; TCRdb keeps in-frame clones, though not all of them. The sample records over 100,000 clones, over 9.5% being singletons. Sequencing input: PBMCs. These receptors were taken from a middle-aged man in good health and CMV-seropositive.

This clone was observed a few times. The chain uses TRBV6-1 and TRBJ2-7; TRBD1 aligns across 8 bases. The CDR3 totals 14 residues. The trim removed 6 bases at V and 7 bases at J, leaving 11 bases unmatched. Germline CDR1 and CDR2: MNHNS and SASEGT. CDR3 loop: CASSPRTGIREQYF. The CDR3 DNA sequence: TGTGCCAGCAGCCCCAGGACAGGGATTCGGGAGCAGTACTTC.

This clone was observed a few times. CDR3 sequence: CASSFTGNPGPNYEQYF. The DNA of the CDR3 is TGTGCCAGCAGTTTCACAGGGAATCCCGGGCCCAACTACGAGCAGTACTTC. J is TRBJ2-7 and V is TRBV7-6, with D possibly matching TRBD1 (6 bases). V shed 6 bases and J shed 3 bases, with 24 bases lying between them. The CDR3 is 17 residues long. Per the germline V gene, CDR1 is SGHVS and CDR2 is FNYEAQ.

This clone was recorded a few times. V gene TRBV18 combines with J gene TRBJ2-5, with D perhaps TRBD2 (7 bases). The V end lost 6 bases, the J end lost 4 bases, and 12 bases lay between the germline ends. This CDR3 has 13 amino acids. The germline V gene has CDR1 KGHSH and CDR2 LQKENI. The CDR3 protein is CASSPGGRETQYF. The DNA of the CDR3 is TGTGCCAGCTCGCCCGGGGGGCGAGAGACCCAGTACTTC.

This clone was detected only a few times. The J gene is TRBJ1-4, the V gene TRBV27; the D gene is possibly TRBD1 (6 bases). Germline loops: CDR1 MNHEY, CDR2 SMNVEV (reference sequence). There are 15 residues in the CDR3. V lost 4 bases to trimming and J lost 7 bases, with 16 bases between them. The CDR3 DNA is TGTGCCAGCAGTTCCAACAGGGCTATGAGTGAAAAACTGTTTTTT. It specifies CASSSNRAMSEKLFF.

This CDR3 is CASSWGESQPQHF. As DNA, the CDR3 is TGTGCCAGCAGCTGGGGGGAAAGTCAGCCCCAGCATTTT. This rearrangement joins TRBV5-6 to TRBJ1-5; maybe TRBD1 (5 bases). This CDR3 contains 13 residues. V lost 3 bases, J lost 6 bases, and 10 bases lay in between. Per germline, CDR1 SGHDT and CDR2 YYEEEE.

This clone has more than one count but fewer than ten. The rearrangement joins TRBV18 to TRBJ2-3; 12 bases fit TRBD2. Germline V gives CDR1 KGHSH, CDR2 LQKENI. Trimming at V came to 8 bases and at J to 2 bases, leaving 14 bases not matched to a gene. The CDR3 covers 18 residues. The CDR3 DNA reads as TGTGCCAGCACTTCCCGGACTAGCGGGGTTACTAACACAGATACGCAGTATTTT. Protein sequence: CASTSRTSGVTNTDTQYF.

This clone was seen only a few times. The rearrangement joins TRBV28 to TRBJ2-2, with TRBD2 matching over 13 bases. After removal of 9 bases from V and 2 bases from J, the junction contained 6 bases not matched to a gene. The CDR3 totals 16 residues. Germline CDR1 is MDHEN and CDR2 is SYDVKM. CDR3 residues: CASRTSGSPNTGELFF. The CDR3, as DNA: TGTGCCAGTCGGACTAGCGGGAGTCCTAACACCGGGGAGCTGTTTTTT.

On this clone itself: No conserved phenylalanine or tryptophan ends this CDR3, so it is likely a read error. This chain uses TRBV10-3 with TRBJ1-1; possible D gene TRBD1, 6 bases. V lost 7 bases to trimming and J lost 0 bases, with 9 bases between them. Germline V gene lookup returns CDR1 ENHRY and CDR2 SYGVKD. CDR3 length: 13 amino acids. The CDR3 DNA reads TGTGCCATCAAGGGGGAACTGAACACTGAAGCTTTCGTT. Its translation is CAIKGELNTEAFV.

The chain is built from TRBV2 and TRBJ2-7, with 11 bases that match TRBD1. V was pared by 2 bases and J by 4 bases, with 4 bases of the junction left unmatched. The germline V gene has CDR1 SNHLY and CDR2 FYNNEI. The CDR3 is 15 residues long. CDR3 sequence: CASSELDRGPYEQYF. CDR3 nucleotides: TGTGCCAGCAGTGAACTGGACAGGGGGCCGTACGAGCAGTACTTC.

The rearrangement uses TRBV7-8 and TRBJ2-6; D is unresolved. The CDR3 covers 14 residues. Germline V gene data show CDR1 as SGHVS and CDR2 as FQNEAQ. The V end lost 7 bases, the J end lost 9 bases, and 16 bases lay between the germline ends. CDR3 protein: CASTSENGVNVLTF. DNA for the CDR3: TGTGCCAGCACCTCTGAAAATGGAGTCAACGTCCTGACTTTC. Full variable domain (remainder filled in from reference TRBV7-8 and TRBJ2-6): GAGVSQSPRYKVAKRGQDVALRCDPISGHVSLFWYQQALGQGPEFLTYFQNEAQLDKSGLPSDRFFAERPEGSVSTLKIQRTQQEDSAVYLCASTSENGVNVLTFGAGSRLTVL.

This clone was detected only a few times. V gene TRBV7-3 combines with J gene TRBJ2-1; weak D call: TRBD2 (6 bases). Germline loops: CDR1 SGHTA, CDR2 FQGTGA. V gave up 5 bases and J gave up 6 bases, with 17 bases separating them. There are 15 residues in the CDR3. CDR3: CASSLLGRRGNEQFF. The DNA for the CDR3 is TGTGCCAGCAGCCTCCTGGGCAGGAGGGGCAATGAGCAGTTCTTC.

In this sample, this clone turned up a few times. This chain uses TRBV2 with TRBJ2-1; D is unclear. With 4 bases removed from V and 9 bases from J, the gap between germline ends came to 10 bases. Germline V gene data show CDR1 as SNHLY and CDR2 as FYNNEI. The CDR3 has 12 amino acids. In DNA, the CDR3 is TGTGCCAGCAGTGCCATGAGAGGTGAGCAGTTCTTC. Protein: CASSAMRGEQFF.

The chain employs TRBV4-1 and TRBJ2-2; TRBD1 agrees at 9 bases. V lost 3 bases to trimming and J lost 1 base; unmatched junction nucleotides: 6. The germline CDR1 and CDR2 sequences are MGHRA and YSYEKL. This CDR3 has 17 amino acids. CDR3 nucleotides: TGCGCCAGCAGCCAGAATCCGGGACAGGGGAACACCGGGGAGCTGTTTTTT. Its translation: CASSQNPGQGNTGELFF.

Comments on this clone: Germline and junction disagree at one end, which may indicate a read error. At the DNA level, this CDR3 is encoded by other sequences in the same sample as well. The gene calls are TRBV10-1 and TRBJ1-1; tentative D call: TRBD1 (5 bases). CDR1 is WNHNN and CDR2 is SYGVQD in the germline V gene (reference sequence). The CDR3 is 13 amino acids. In nucleotides, the CDR3 is TGCGCCAGCAGTGAGGGGGCGAACACTGAGGCTTTCTTT. Translation: CASSEGANTEAFF.

V usage is TRBV7-2 and J usage is TRBJ1-2, with D unclear. Trimming removed 0 bases at V and 6 bases at J, with 20 bases between. The CDR3 runs to 17 residues. Per the germline V gene, CDR1 is SGHTA and CDR2 is FQGNSA. CDR3 sequence: CASSLAPWQRVENGYTF. The CDR3 DNA sequence: TGTGCCAGCAGCTTAGCGCCTTGGCAGAGGGTGGAAAATGGCTACACCTTC.

Only a few counts were recorded for this clone. The chain links TRBV7-8 to TRBJ1-1; D perhaps matches TRBD1 (6 bases). This CDR3 contains 15 residues. Germline assignment: CDR1 SGHVS and CDR2 FQNEAQ. Trimming removed 4 bases at V and 0 bases at J, with 12 bases between. CDR3 nucleotides: TGTGCCAGCAGCTGGGGGACACCCATGAACACTGAAGCTTTCTTT. Its translation is CASSWGTPMNTEAFF.

The sample holds a few counts of this clone. The chain couples TRBV19 to TRBJ1-1, with D tentatively TRBD1 (6 bases). The CDR3 runs 13 residues. The germline V and J ends were trimmed by 8 bases and 7 bases, with 17 bases remaining between them. CDR1 and CDR2 (germline): LNHDA, SQIVND (reference sequence). CDR3 in amino acids: CASRYRANGEAFF. CDR3 DNA sequence: TGTGCCAGTCGTTACAGGGCAAACGGTGAAGCTTTCTTT.

This clone was found a few times. The CDR3 region has the DNA TGTGCCACAGCTGGACAGGCCGAGCAGTACTTC. Its translation: CATAGQAEQYF. This chain links TRBV19 with TRBJ2-7, with 7 bases fitting TRBD1. Looked up from germline, CDR1 is LNHDA and CDR2 is SQIVND (reference sequence). Trimming cost V 10 bases and J 6 bases; bases outside gene matches: 6. CDR3 size: 11 residues. Complete variable domain (other parts from reference TRBV19 and TRBJ2-7): DGGITQSPKYLFRKEGQNVTLSCEQNLNHDAMYWYRQDPGQGLRLIYYSQIVNDFQKGDIAEGYSVSREKKESFPLTVTSAQKNPTAFYLCATAGQAEQYFGPGTRLTVT.